This is a list of T cell receptor beta chains from one sample in a study of blood T cell repertoires in COVID-19. Clones were read by immunoSEQ multiplex PCR, and TCRdb kept only the in-frame ones, dropping some. The data contain over 100,000 clones, 85% of them seen just once; the ten biggest clones take up roughly 10%. Sequencing input: peripheral blood. The origin of the receptors is a man at least 80 years old with acute or convalescent COVID-19. Both conserved end residues are part of each CDR3. A D gene is named only where the DNA matches it firmly. The size entry is marked missing in some rows and otherwise reads once, few, many or a size class.

V	size	J	D	CDR3	DNA
TRBV5-1	-	TRBJ2-1	TRBD2	CASSPESGLAGNEQFF	TGCGCCAGCAGCCCCGAATCGGGACTAGCTGGCAATGAGCAGTTCTTC
TRBV10-1	-	TRBJ2-2	-	CASSENEGTINTGELFF	TGCGCCAGCAGTGAGAATGAGGGAACCATCAACACCGGGGAGCTGTTTTTT
TRBV6-5	-	TRBJ1-1	TRBD1	CASTTDRVGTEAFF	TGTGCCAGCACTACCGACAGGGTGGGCACTGAAGCTTTCTTT
TRBV28	-	TRBJ2-7	-	CASSYTLAIYEQYF	TGTGCCAGCAGTTACACATTAGCGATCTACGAGCAGTACTTC
TRBV13	-	TRBJ2-7	-	CASSSGTGGFQVEQYF	TGTGCCAGCAGCTCCGGGACTGGGGGTTTTCAAGTCGAGCAGTACTTC
TRBV12-5	-	TRBJ1-1	-	CASEELVNTEAFF	TGTGCTAGTGAAGAGTTAGTAAACACTGAAGCTTTCTTT
TRBV6-5	-	TRBJ1-4	TRBD1	CASRDRGGEKLFF	TGTGCCAGCAGGGACAGGGGAGGTGAAAAACTGTTTTTT
TRBV5-1	-	TRBJ1-5	-	CASSLGSPSKGNQPQHF	TGCGCCAGCAGCTTGGGGAGCCCCAGTAAGGGCAATCAGCCCCAGCATTTT
TRBV27	once	TRBJ1-6	-	CASSLGQGWMNSPLHF	TGTGCCAGCAGTTTGGGGCAGGGCTGGATGAATTCACCCCTCCACTTT
TRBV6-6	-	TRBJ2-7	TRBD1	CASEPTGIRAYEQYF	TGTGCCAGCGAACCGACAGGGATTAGGGCCTACGAGCAGTACTTC
TRBV2	-	TRBJ2-5	TRBD2	CASTKTSGPQETQYF	TGTGCCAGCACCAAGACTAGCGGACCCCAAGAGACCCAGTACTTC
TRBV19	-	TRBJ2-5	TRBD1	CASSSGQQETQYF	TGTGCCAGTAGTTCGGGACAGCAAGAGACCCAGTACTTC
TRBV19	-	TRBJ1-2	TRBD1	CASRTGMIGYTF	TGTGCCAGTAGGACAGGGATGATCGGCTACACCTTC
TRBV7-8	-	TRBJ1-2	TRBD1	CASSSRDSAYGYTF	TGTGCCAGCAGCTCCCGGGACAGCGCCTATGGCTACACCTTC
TRBV4-1	-	TRBJ1-6	-	CASRGDYNSPLHF	TGCGCCAGCAGAGGGGATTATAATTCACCCCTCCACTTT
TRBV5-1	-	TRBJ2-2	-	CASSLDGTRGTGELFF	TGCGCCAGCAGCTTAGACGGGACCCGGGGGACCGGGGAGCTGTTTTTT
TRBV25-1	-	TRBJ1-2	-	CASSEYPHGGTNYGYTF	TGTGCCAGCAGTGAATACCCCCATGGGGGGACTAACTATGGCTACACCTTC
TRBV25-1	-	TRBJ1-1	-	CASSPKLGVEAFF	TGTGCCAGCAGTCCAAAACTGGGAGTTGAAGCTTTCTTT
TRBV7-2	-	TRBJ2-1	TRBD2	CASSLVGGSGNEQFF	TGTGCCAGCAGCTTAGTGGGGGGGAGCGGTAATGAGCAGTTCTTC
TRBV11-1	once	TRBJ1-1	-	CASNPSGVSGAFF	TGTGCCAGCAACCCGTCGGGGGTCTCGGGAGCTTTCTTT
TRBV3-1/TRBV3-2	once	TRBJ2-3	-	CASSQDFANVPDTQYF	TGTGCCAGCAGCCAAGATTTTGCGAACGTCCCAGATACGCAGTATTTT
TRBV5-1	-	TRBJ1-2	TRBD1	CASSWGQGEDGYTF	TGCGCCAGCAGCTGGGGACAGGGGGAAGATGGCTACACCTTC
TRBV28	-	TRBJ1-2	-	CASRSTYGYTF	TGTGCCAGCAGGAGCACCTATGGCTACACCTTC
TRBV30	few	TRBJ2-7	-	CAWSPGYEQYF	TGTGCCTGGAGTCCAGGCTACGAGCAGTACTTC
TRBV28	-	TRBJ1-4	-	CASSPPGFQNEKLFF	TGTGCCAGCAGTCCACCGGGATTCCAAAATGAAAAACTGTTTTTT
TRBV29-1	-	TRBJ2-6	-	CSVGGNSGANVLTF	TGCAGCGTTGGAGGGAATTCTGGGGCCAACGTCCTGACTTTC
TRBV6-2/TRBV6-3	few	TRBJ2-5	-	CASSYDGGRVETQYF	TGTGCCAGCAGTTATGATGGCGGCAGGGTGGAGACCCAGTACTTC
TRBV7-3	few	TRBJ2-1	-	CASSEQGYNEQFF	TGTGCCAGCAGCGAACAGGGTTACAATGAGCAGTTCTTC
TRBV19	-	TRBJ1-1	-	CASRPTHMNTEAFF	TGTGCCAGTAGGCCGACACACATGAACACTGAAGCTTTCTTT
TRBV9	-	TRBJ2-2	TRBD2	CASSPRAGGDTGELFF	TGTGCCAGCAGCCCTCGAGCGGGGGGAGACACCGGGGAGCTGTTTTTT
TRBV7-2	once	TRBJ1-1	-	CASSLEALKNTEAFF	TGTGCCAGCAGCTTAGAAGCTCTTAAGAACACTGAAGCTTTCTTT
TRBV18	-	TRBJ1-1	-	CASSPISTGNTEAFF	TGTGCCAGCTCACCAATCTCGACAGGGAACACTGAAGCTTTCTTT
TRBV29-1	-	TRBJ1-3	-	CSVNPQGGGNTIYF	TGCAGCGTCAACCCTCAGGGTGGAGGAAACACCATATATTTT
TRBV6-2/TRBV6-3	once	TRBJ2-7	-	CASSYPGPYEQYF	TGTGCCAGCAGTTACCCAGGGCCCTACGAGCAGTACTTC
TRBV5-1	-	TRBJ1-1	TRBD1	CASSAGQGPTEAFF	TGCGCCAGCAGCGCGGGACAGGGCCCCACTGAAGCTTTCTTT
TRBV6-2/TRBV6-3	once	TRBJ2-6	-	CASSYSASSGANVLTF	TGTGCCAGCAGTTACTCTGCTAGCTCTGGGGCCAACGTCCTGACTTTC
TRBV6-5	-	TRBJ1-3	-	CASRRDSNSGNTIYF	TGTGCCAGCAGGAGGGACTCCAACTCTGGAAACACCATATATTTT